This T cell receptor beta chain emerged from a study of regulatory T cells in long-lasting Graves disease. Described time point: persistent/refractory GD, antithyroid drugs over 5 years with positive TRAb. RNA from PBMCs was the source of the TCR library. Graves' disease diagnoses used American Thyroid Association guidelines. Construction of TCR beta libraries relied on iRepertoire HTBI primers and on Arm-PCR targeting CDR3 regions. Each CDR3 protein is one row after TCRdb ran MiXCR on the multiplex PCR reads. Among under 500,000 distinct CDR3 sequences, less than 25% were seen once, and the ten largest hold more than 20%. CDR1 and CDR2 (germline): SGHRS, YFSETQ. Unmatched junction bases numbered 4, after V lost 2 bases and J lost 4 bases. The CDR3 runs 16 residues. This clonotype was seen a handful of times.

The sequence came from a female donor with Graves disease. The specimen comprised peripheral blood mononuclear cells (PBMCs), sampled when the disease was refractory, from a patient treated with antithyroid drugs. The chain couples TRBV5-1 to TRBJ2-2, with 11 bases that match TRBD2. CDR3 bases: TGCGCCAGCAGCTTCCAAGGGACTAGCGGCACCGGGGAGCTGTTTTTT. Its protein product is CASSFQGTSGTGELFF.